This T cell receptor (beta chain) was retrieved from a study of response to subunit inactivated influenza vaccine. Study results and caveats: Authors proposed each seasonal influenza vaccination draws in few new T cells.

The germline CDR1 and CDR2 sequences are DFQATT and SNEGSKA (reference sequence). V was shortened by 5 bases and J by 0 bases, with 11 bases between the two germline ends. CDR3 length: 13 residues. TCRdb re-called the RT-PCR reads through MiXCR, storing one row per CDR3 protein. In the table there are about 520,000 distinct CDR3 sequences, around 25% of which are singletons. This clonotype was observed a handful of times. As yet, its antigen is unknown. The source of this sequence is a man aged 45-60 years who received an inactivated influenza vaccine. The sequenced sample was CD4+ T cells sorted from PBMCs, obtained 5 to 6 days after vaccination. The J gene is TRBJ2-7, the V gene TRBV20-1, with a possible D match to TRBD2 (5 bases). CDR3 bases: TGCAGTGCTCTGGACGGGAACTCCTACGAGCAGTACTTC. Amino acid sequence: CSALDGNSYEQYF.